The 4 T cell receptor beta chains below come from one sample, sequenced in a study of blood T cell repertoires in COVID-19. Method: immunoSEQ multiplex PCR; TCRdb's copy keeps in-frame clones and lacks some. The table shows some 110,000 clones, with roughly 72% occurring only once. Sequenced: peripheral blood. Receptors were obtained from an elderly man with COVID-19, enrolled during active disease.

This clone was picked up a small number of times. The CDR3 DNA sequence: TGTGCCAGCAGTTACTTTGGACAGCCGAACACCGGGGAGCTGTTTTTT. Translation gives CASSYFGQPNTGELFF. V gene TRBV6-5 combines with J gene TRBJ2-2, with a tentative D call TRBD1 (6 bases). Trimming removed 1 base from V and 0 bases from J, with 9 bases in between. CDR1 is MNHEY and CDR2 is SVGAGI in the germline V gene. This CDR3 region has 16 residues.

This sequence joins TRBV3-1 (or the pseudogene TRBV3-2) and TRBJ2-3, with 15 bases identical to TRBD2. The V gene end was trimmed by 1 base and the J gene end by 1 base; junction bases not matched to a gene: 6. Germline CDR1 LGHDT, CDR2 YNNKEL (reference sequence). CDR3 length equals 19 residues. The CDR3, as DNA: TGTGCCAGCAGCCAAGCCCTTAGGACTAGCGGGAGGGGCACAGATACGCAGTATTTT. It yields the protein CASSQALRTSGRGTDTQYF.

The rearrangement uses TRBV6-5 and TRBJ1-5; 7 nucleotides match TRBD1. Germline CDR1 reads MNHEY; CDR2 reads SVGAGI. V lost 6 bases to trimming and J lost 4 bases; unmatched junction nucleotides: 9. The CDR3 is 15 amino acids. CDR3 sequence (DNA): TGTGCCAGCAGCACCGGGACAGTTCGGAATCAGCCCCAGCATTTT. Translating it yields CASSTGTVRNQPQHF.

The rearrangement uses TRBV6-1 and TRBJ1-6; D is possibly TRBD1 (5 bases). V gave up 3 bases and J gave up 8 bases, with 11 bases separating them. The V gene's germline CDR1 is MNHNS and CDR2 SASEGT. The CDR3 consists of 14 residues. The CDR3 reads CASSDQGWDSPLHF. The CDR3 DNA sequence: TGTGCCAGCAGTGACCAGGGTTGGGATTCACCCCTCCACTTT.